This is a list of T cell receptor beta chains from one sample in a study of blood T cell repertoires in COVID-19. Assay used: immunoSEQ multiplex PCR; TCRdb lists only in-frame clones, some missing. The sample holds tens of thousands of clones; around 88% are singletons and the top ten take roughly 7.4%. Input material: peripheral blood. These receptors were obtained from an older woman with acute or convalescent COVID-19. Each CDR3 is given with its conserved first and last residue. The order of the fields is J gene, V gene, CDR3 protein.

TRBJ2-5,TRBV2,CASSVQQETQYF
TRBJ2-7,TRBV5-5,CASSNEDRRLYEQYF
TRBJ1-2,TRBV4-2,CASSPGVAGDRYGYTF
TRBJ2-1,TRBV9,CASSVAYNEQFF
TRBJ1-6,TRBV2,CASRAGSYNSPLHF
TRBJ1-2,TRBV6-1,CASSKQGADYGYTF
TRBJ2-7,TRBV7-9,CASSQDRGYDEQYF
TRBJ2-5,TRBV3-1/TRBV3-2,CASSSGDYGETQYF
TRBJ1-1,TRBV6-5,CASRAGGGLNTEAFF
TRBJ2-5,TRBV11-2,CASSLRLRTGPDQETQYF
TRBJ2-5,TRBV5-4,CASSHPGGTEETQYF
TRBJ2-7,TRBV24-1,CATSEAGQYEQYF
TRBJ1-3,TRBV5-1,CASGDSLLGTIYF
TRBJ1-4,TRBV5-1,CASSLGTQPTGNEKLFF
TRBJ1-5,TRBV3-1/TRBV3-2,CASSPRDSHNQPQHF
TRBJ2-1,TRBV6-5,CASSTRPTSGEQFF
TRBJ1-1,TRBV5-1,CASSFLPDSNTEAFF
TRBJ2-1,TRBV30,CAWKGLGTLSAYNEQFF
TRBJ2-1,TRBV28,CASSPRLAGNEQFF
TRBJ2-7,TRBV10-3,CAISDPTDGQGATYEQYF
TRBJ1-3,TRBV30,CAWSETGRNTIYF
TRBJ2-2,TRBV9,CASSVELLAGVTGELFF
TRBJ1-2,TRBV6-5,CASSYRTGDWTF
TRBJ2-4,TRBV11-2,CASSPRQGSKNIQYF
TRBJ1-1,TRBV3-1/TRBV3-2,CASSQARQPRMNTEAFF
TRBJ1-2,TRBV5-1,CASSLEGGFYGYTF
TRBJ1-5,TRBV7-3,CASSQGVGQPQHF
TRBJ2-3,TRBV4-1,CASSYRGSTDTQYF